The source of this T cell receptor beta chain is a study of regulatory T cells in long-lasting Graves disease (dated by TCRdb to the early 2020s). For context, the study as a whole: To count as having persistent Graves' disease, a patient had to have received antithyroid drug treatment for over 5 years with TSH receptor autoantibodies remaining persistently positive. On average, persistent Graves' disease patients in the clinical cohort had been on antithyroid drugs for approximately ten years. Patients with persistent Graves' disease were compared with patients with newly diagnosed Graves' disease using TCR sequencing and RNA sequencing of peripheral blood. TCR sequencing covered roughly 13 persistent and some 20 newly diagnosed Graves' disease patients, 33 samples in total. The study was registered as a clinical trial and conducted in China.

The paper's findings and limits, for the study overall: Only the TCR beta chain was sequenced and analyzed. Compared with newly diagnosed patients, patients with persistent Graves' disease had lower TCR Shannon entropy and fewer highly expanded clones, which suggests clonal expansion. The small sample size was acknowledged by the authors as a limitation that may reduce accuracy. TRBV28, TRBJ1-2 and TRBJ2-5 were preferentially used in persistent disease, while TRBV20-1 and TRBJ2-1 were favored in newly diagnosed disease. Peripheral blood alone was examined, since thyroid tissue, which constituted the primary lesion, could not be accessed. A larger number of public clonotypes was shared among persistent patients (under 3,000) than among newly diagnosed patients (roughly 970).

This clonotype was found many times. The antigen this receptor binds is unknown. Nothing much larger sits one base from this clone, and base qualities are not available. V is cut back by 7 bases and J by 2 bases, with 5 bases in the junction unmatched. According to the germline V gene, CDR1 reads SNHLY and CDR2 reads FYNNEI. Counted from cysteine to phenylalanine, this CDR3 has 13 amino acids. The retained sequence is limited to the CDR3, 39 bases, with the frame set at the first base. Library preparation was by multiplex PCR. Data came from an Illumina HiSeq 4000. To build TCR beta libraries, CDR3 regions were amplified by Arm-PCR using iRepertoire HTBI primers. Gel purification was performed on PCR products prior to sequencing. Per the source publication's procedure: A total of some 60 TRBV and more than twelve TRBJ segments were identified across samples and were used for gene usage analysis of CDR3 amino acid clonotypes. COPE and FqMerger were used to merge filtered high-quality paired reads into contigs. BLAST was used to align contigs to the IMGT TRBV, TRBD and TRBJ reference genes, and CDR3 was defined following IMGT. Any clonotype with a frequency above 0.1% was classified as a highly expanded clone. Shannon entropy served as the measure of repertoire diversity, while the Gini coefficient captured V-J evenness. Public clonotypes were defined as clonotypes shared by more than one individual. TCRdb trimmed the raw reads at Q25, called clones with MiXCR and kept productive beta chains. Rows with a matching CDR3 protein are joined into one entry that keeps the most common DNA and genes. The V and J calls were determined by TCRdb, not by the authors. The sample table shows roughly 400,000 distinct CDR3 sequences, and approximately 22% are seen once. Clones ranked in the top ten supply approximately 14% of the sample.

Read against the paper, the sample's time point label means: persistent/refractory GD, antithyroid drugs over 5 years with positive TRAb. For both TCR sequencing and RNA sequencing, RNA was extracted from PBMCs using TRIzol. Graves' disease was diagnosed according to American Thyroid Association guidelines. The patients came from an endocrinology department in Xi'an, China. Each patient gave approximately 8.8 milliliters of peripheral blood, collected in an EDTA anticoagulant tube. PBMCs were isolated by Ficoll Paque Plus density gradient separation without further T cell sorting. An Agilent 2100 Bioanalyzer and agarose gel were used to check RNA quality, while a NanoDrop 2000 measured RNA concentration.

The TCR originated in a female donor with Graves disease. The sequence is built from TRBV2 and TRBJ2-7; TRBD1 aligns with 7 central bases. Specimen: peripheral blood mononuclear cells (PBMCs), collected when the disease was refractory, from a patient treated with antithyroid drugs. The DNA is TGTGCCAGCAACAGGGGAAAAGCCTACGAGCAGTACTTC. Its product reads: CASNRGKAYEQYF. With all but the CDR3 taken from the reference TRBV2 and TRBJ2-7 genes, the full variable domain is: EPEVTQTPSHQVTQMGQEVILRCVPISNHLYFYWYRQILGQKVEFLVSFYNNEISEKSEIFDDQFSVERPDGSNFTLKIRSTKLEDSAMYFCASNRGKAYEQYFGPGTRLTVT.